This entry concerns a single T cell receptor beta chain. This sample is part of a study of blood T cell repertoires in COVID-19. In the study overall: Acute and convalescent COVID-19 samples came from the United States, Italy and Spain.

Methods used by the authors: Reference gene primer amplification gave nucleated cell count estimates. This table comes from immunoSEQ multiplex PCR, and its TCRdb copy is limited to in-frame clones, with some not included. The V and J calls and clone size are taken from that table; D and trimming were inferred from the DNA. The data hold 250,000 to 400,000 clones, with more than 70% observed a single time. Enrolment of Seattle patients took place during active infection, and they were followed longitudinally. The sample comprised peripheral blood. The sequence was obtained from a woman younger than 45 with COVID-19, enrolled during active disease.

In nucleotides, the CDR3 is TGCGCCAGCAGCCAGGGCGGGGGGTCCTACAATGAGCAGTTCTTC. Residues: CASSQGGGSYNEQFF. The V call is TRBV4-1, the J call TRBJ2-1; 8 bases are shared with TRBD2. The CDR3 has 15 residues. Germline-derived CDR1 and CDR2 are MGHRA and YSYEKL. After removal of 3 bases from V and 1 base from J, the junction contained 2 bases not matched to a gene.